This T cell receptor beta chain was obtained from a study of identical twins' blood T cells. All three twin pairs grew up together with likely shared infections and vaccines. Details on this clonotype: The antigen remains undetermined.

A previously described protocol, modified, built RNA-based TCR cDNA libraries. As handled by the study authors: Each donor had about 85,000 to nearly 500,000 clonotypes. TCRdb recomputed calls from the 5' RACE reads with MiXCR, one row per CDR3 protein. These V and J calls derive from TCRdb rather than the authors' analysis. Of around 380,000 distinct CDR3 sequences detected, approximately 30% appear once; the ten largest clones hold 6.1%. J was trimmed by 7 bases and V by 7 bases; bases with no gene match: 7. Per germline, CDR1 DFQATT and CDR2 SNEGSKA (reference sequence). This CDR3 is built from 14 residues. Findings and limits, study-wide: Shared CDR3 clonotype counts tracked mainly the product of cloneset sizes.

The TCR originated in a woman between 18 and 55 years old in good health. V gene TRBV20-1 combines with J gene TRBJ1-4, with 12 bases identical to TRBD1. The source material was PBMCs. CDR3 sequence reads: CSVGTGGGSEKLFF. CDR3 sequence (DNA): TGCAGTGTTGGGACAGGGGGCGGGAGTGAAAAACTGTTTTTT.